Following are 27 T cell receptor beta chains from one sample sequenced in a study of post-analysis software for immune sequencing data. These receptors have no known antigen. General study results and limits: Comparison of patients with controls showed five TRBV segments more frequent in patients, TRBV5-6, TRBV5-1 and TRBV20-1 among them.

Unique-molecular-identifier-tagged TCR beta cDNA libraries were used. Each CDR3 protein gets one entry after TCRdb re-called the PCR reads with MiXCR. In the table there are about 760,000 distinct CDR3 sequences, just under 30% of which are singletons. Sequenced material: blood. These receptors came from a girl between 10 and 17 years old with multiple sclerosis.

Points on this clonotype: Just one base apart from a much larger clone, this may be a read error. The chain employs TRBV29-1 and TRBJ2-4, with unresolved D. The last part of the DNA fits TRBJ2-7 better; the J call may be wrong. Germline CDR1 SQVTM, CDR2 ANQGSEA. This CDR3 contains 11 residues. DNA for the CDR3: TGCAGCGTCTCCGATCCCGACGAGCAGTACTTC. Its translation is CSVSDPDEQYF.

The rearrangement uses TRBV7-2 and TRBJ1-1; unclear D gene. The CDR3 is made up of 14 amino acids. Germline V gene data show CDR1 as SGHTA and CDR2 as FQGNSA. V lost 3 bases, J lost 0 bases, and 8 bases lay in between. CDR3 nucleotide sequence: TGTGCCAGCAGCTTGGCTTCCTTGAACACTGAAGCTTTCTTT. Protein: CASSLASLNTEAFF.

This clonotype was observed a handful of times. The chain is built from TRBV6-1 and TRBJ1-4, with TRBD1 identical over 8 bases. This CDR3 comprises 16 residues. Looked up from germline, CDR1 is MNHNS and CDR2 is SASEGT. V shed 0 bases and J 8 bases; nucleotides not matched to a gene: 8. The CDR3 sequence: CASSEALQGAGEKLFF. DNA of the CDR3: TGTGCCAGCAGTGAAGCGCTTCAGGGGGCTGGAGAAAAACTGTTTTTT.

This chain connects TRBV3-1 to TRBJ1-1; D not resolved. The germline V gene encodes CDR1 LGHDT and CDR2 YNNKEL (reference sequence). V shed 4 bases and J shed 1 base, with 16 bases lying between them. This CDR3 is built from 16 residues. The CDR3: CASSRNGAVGNTEAFF. The DNA of the CDR3 is TGTGCCAGCAGCCGTAACGGTGCCGTAGGGAACACTGAAGCTTTCTTT.

The rearrangement links TRBV4-3 to TRBJ2-5; 9 positions match TRBD1. Judging by the DNA end, TRBJ2-7 fits better; the J call may be wrong. Germline CDR1 is LGHNA and CDR2 is YSLEER. The CDR3 runs 16 residues. This chain's CDR3 is CASSHNTGTGNVEQYF. The CDR3 nucleotides read TGCGCCAGCAGCCATAACACCGGGACAGGGAACGTCGAGCAGTACTTC.

As to this clonotype: A much larger clone differs by one base, so this may be a read error. The rearrangement uses TRBV29-1 and TRBJ2-1; TRBD2 agrees at 7 bases. Judging by the DNA end, TRBJ2-7 fits better; the J call may be wrong. This CDR3 comprises 11 residues. In germline, CDR1 is SQVTM, CDR2 ANQGSEA. The CDR3 loop reads CTAVGGGEQYF. CDR3 in DNA: TGCACGGCGGTGGGCGGGGGTGAGCAGTACTTC.

The V call is TRBV10-3, the J call TRBJ1-5; D perhaps matches TRBD1 (5 bases). Per germline, CDR1 ENHRY and CDR2 SYGVKD. The CDR3 runs to 14 residues. Trimming pared 6 bases from V and 6 bases from J, leaving 15 bases between. Written as DNA, the CDR3 is TGTGCCATCAGGGAGACCGTGGGGCTTCAGCCCCAGCATTTT. Translated: CAIRETVGLQPQHF.

This rearrangement joins TRBV28 to TRBJ2-1; 7 bases map to TRBD1. Germline V CDR1 and CDR2: MDHEN, SYDVKM. J was trimmed by 4 bases and V by 5 bases; bases with no gene match: 8. The CDR3 length is 15 residues. Here the CDR3 DNA reads TGTGCCAGCAGTGTTGGGACAGCCTCATACAATGAGCAGTTCTTC. Translating gives CASSVGTASYNEQFF.

The V call is TRBV5-1, the J call TRBJ2-5; no clear D. Germline loops: CDR1 SGHRS, CDR2 YFSETQ. The CDR3 length is 14 residues. Trimming left V 4 bases short and J 5 bases short, with 15 bases between. The CDR3 DNA follows: TGCGCCAGCAGCGAAACGAGTCAACAGGAGACCCAGTACTTC. This gives the protein CASSETSQQETQYF.

Only a few counts were recorded for this clonotype. The chain couples TRBV7-2 to TRBJ2-7, with unresolved D. Per the germline V gene, CDR1 is SGHTA and CDR2 is FQGNSA. Between the trimmed V and J ends, which lost 4 bases and 3 bases, there was a span of 10 bases. The CDR3 is 13 amino acids. CDR3 amino acids: CASSSGDFYEQYF. CDR3 in DNA: TGTGCCAGCAGCTCTGGCGATTTCTACGAGCAGTACTTC. Full variable domain (missing parts from reference TRBV7-2 and TRBJ2-7): GAGVSQSPSNKVTEKGKDVELRCDPISGHTALYWYRQSLGQGLEFLIYFQGNSAPDKSGLPSDRFSAERTGGSVSTLTIQRTQQEDSAVYLCASSSGDFYEQYFGPGTRLTVT.

The chain links TRBV29-1 to TRBJ2-1; D uncertain. From germline, CDR1 is SQVTM and CDR2 ANQGSEA. The CDR3 spans 14 residues. V lost 8 bases to trimming and J lost 0 bases, with 14 bases between them. In DNA form, the CDR3 reads TGCAGCTCCCAGGCCCGAGGCTCCTACAATGAGCAGTTCTTC. Amino acid sequence: CSSQARGSYNEQFF.

The table lists this clonotype with many counts. The rearrangement uses TRBV5-6 and TRBJ2-5; tentatively, D is TRBD1 (6 bases). The CDR3 covers 14 residues. Trimming removed 1 base from V and 2 bases from J, with 9 bases in between. Germline loops: CDR1 SGHDT, CDR2 YYEEEE. CDR3 nucleotide sequence: TGTGCCAGCAGCTTGAGGGGGAGACAAGAGACCCAGTACTTC. Translating it yields CASSLRGRQETQYF.

The rearrangement links TRBV12-3 or TRBV12-4 to TRBJ2-3; 10 nucleotides align to TRBD2. The CDR3 has 16 residues. V lost 3 bases and J lost 1; bases outside the gene matches: 4. CDR3 loop: CASSFGSGRGTDTQYF. The CDR3 DNA sequence: TGTGCCAGCAGTTTCGGGAGCGGGAGGGGCACAGATACGCAGTATTTT.

This clonotype has a handful of counts. J is TRBJ2-6 and V is TRBV28; TRBD2 is a possible D gene (5 bases). The CDR3 sequence is 15 residues long. Trimming removed 6 bases at V and 1 base at J, with 10 bases between. The germline V gene encodes CDR1 MDHEN and CDR2 SYDVKM. The CDR3 loop reads CASSHGMSGANVLTF. CDR3 bases: TGTGCCAGCAGCCACGGGATGTCTGGGGCCAACGTCCTGACTTTC.

Notes on this clonotype: A clone one base away is much larger, so this may be a read error. This chain connects TRBV7-2 to TRBJ2-1, with no clear D. V lost 4 bases and J lost 10, with 17 bases in between. The CDR3 runs 14 residues. The germline CDR1 and CDR2 sequences are SGHTA and FQGNSA. DNA for the CDR3: TGTGCCAGCAGCTCGAGACGTCTCTCCTACGAGCAGTTCTTC. Amino acid sequence: CASSSRRLSYEQFF.

This chain joins TRBV20-1 and TRBJ2-7; no clear D. The CDR3 covers 11 residues. Trimming pared 0 bases from V and 12 bases from J, leaving 12 bases between. CDR1 is DFQATT and CDR2 is SNEGSKA in the germline V gene (reference sequence). Here the CDR3 DNA reads TGCAGTGCTAGAGATCCCGAGAAGGCGTACTTC. Protein product: CSARDPEKAYF.

The DNA of the CDR3 is TGTGCCAGCCGACGGGAGCAGCAAGAGACCCAGTACTTC. This sequence encodes CASRREQQETQYF. V and J are TRBV6-1 and TRBJ2-5, with D possibly matching TRBD2 (6 bases). The length of the CDR3 is 13 residues. Per germline, CDR1 MNHNS and CDR2 SASEGT. Trimming cost V 8 bases and J 2 bases, with 12 bases left between them.

The table lists this clonotype with a few counts. The V call is TRBV7-2, the J call TRBJ2-1, with 8 bases fitting TRBD2. This CDR3 has 16 amino acids. Germline lookup yields CDR1 SGHTA and CDR2 FQGNSA. V shed 5 bases, J shed 5 bases, and the junction held 11 bases outside the gene matches. DNA for the CDR3: TGTGCCAGCAGCGCCAAGCCGGGACTAGTAAACAATGAGCAGTTCTTC. Encoded protein: CASSAKPGLVNNEQFF.

This chain joins TRBV14 and TRBJ2-4; 12 nucleotides agree with TRBD2. The end of the DNA aligns better with TRBJ2-7, so the J call may be wrong. The CDR3 extends over 17 amino acids. Germline CDR1 reads SGHDN; CDR2 reads FVKESK. The CDR3 loop reads CASSKRLAGESPGEQYF. The CDR3 bases are TGTGCCAGCAGCAAGAGACTAGCGGGAGAGTCTCCCGGCGAGCAGTACTTC.

Note on this clonotype: A read error may explain this, as a much larger clone is one base away. This rearrangement joins TRBV27 to TRBJ2-3; unclear D gene. V was shortened by 6 bases and J by 8 bases, with 18 bases between the two germline ends. The CDR3 totals 14 residues. Germline CDR1 and CDR2: MNHEY and SMNVEV (reference sequence). In nucleotides, the CDR3 is TGTGCCAGCAGGCACCAAACCTTAGCTGGTACGCAGTATTTT. Its translation: CASRHQTLAGTQYF.

Concerning this clonotype itself: This may stem from a read error, because a much larger clone lies one nucleotide away. V and J are TRBV7-2 and TRBJ2-7; D gene ambiguous. Trimming removed 1 base from V and 7 bases from J, with 5 bases in between. The germline CDR1 and CDR2 sequences are SGHTA and FQGNSA. The CDR3 spans 11 residues. The CDR3 loop reads CASSLVFEQYF. The DNA of the CDR3 is TGTGCCAGCAGCTTAGTATTTGAGCAGTACTTC.

The V call is TRBV28, the J call TRBJ2-4, with unresolved D. The germline CDR1 and CDR2 sequences are MDHEN and SYDVKM. This CDR3 has 15 amino acids. V was cut by 4 bases and J by 3 bases, with 13 bases left in between. CDR3 sequence reads: CASSSPRRDKNIQYF. The CDR3 nucleotides read TGTGCCAGCAGTTCGCCTCGGCGAGACAAAAACATTCAGTACTTC.

This clonotype has just a few counts. The V call is TRBV27, the J call TRBJ1-6; 8 positions agree with TRBD1. Germline CDR1 and CDR2: MNHEY and SMNVEV (reference sequence). The CDR3 consists of 14 residues. Trimming cost V 6 bases and J 7 bases; bases outside gene matches: 5. CDR3 amino acids: CASRTTGANSPLHF. DNA for the CDR3: TGTGCCAGCAGGACGACAGGGGCAAATTCACCCCTCCACTTT.

This clonotype was seen just once. This sequence joins TRBV7-2 and TRBJ2-1; 10 bases are shared with TRBD2. The germline V gene has CDR1 SGHTA and CDR2 FQGNSA. J gave up 9 bases and V 5 bases, and 13 bases lay outside the gene matches. This CDR3 region has 16 residues. CDR3 residues: CASSPHRQRGGREQFF. CDR3 DNA sequence: TGTGCCAGCAGCCCCCACCGCCAGCGGGGGGGCCGTGAGCAGTTCTTC.

The rearrangement joins TRBV29-1 to TRBJ2-3, with a possible D match to TRBD1 (6 bases). The CDR3 is 12 amino acids. Germline-derived CDR1 and CDR2 are SQVTM and ANQGSEA. Trimming took off 6 bases at V and 4 bases at J, with 11 bases between the two ends. The DNA for the CDR3 is TGCAGCGTCCCTACAGGGCCAGATACGCAGTATTTT. Translating gives CSVPTGPDTQYF.

Concerning this clonotype: Mismatch with germline at one junction end may stem from a read error. The chain is built from TRBV6-2 or TRBV6-3 and TRBJ2-5, with D possibly matching TRBD1 (5 bases). Germline CDR1 and CDR2: MNHEY and SVGEGT. This CDR3 region has 14 residues. CDR3 nucleotides: TGTGTCAGCAGCCAAACCCAGGGCGGAGAGACCCAGTACTTC. This sequence encodes CVSSQTQGGETQYF.

The V gene is TRBV7-2, the J gene TRBJ1-1, with D maybe TRBD1 (5 bases). Germline CDR1 and CDR2: SGHTA and FQGNSA. The V gene lost 2 bases and the J gene lost 6 bases, with 16 bases spanning the gap. The CDR3 contains 15 residues. This CDR3 is CASSLSRRGGAEAFF. CDR3 nucleotide sequence: TGTGCCAGCAGCTTAAGCCGGAGGGGAGGGGCTGAAGCTTTCTTT.